These 17 T cell receptor beta chains came from one sample sequenced in a study of Ad26.COV2.S vaccination and SARS-CoV-2 variants. Treatment: around 19 received Ad26.COV2.S at low or high dose, single or two shots; several received placebo; per-sample allocation not given. Sampling was performed 63 days after the first vaccine or placebo injection. Only in-frame clones appear in the TCRdb table, and some are missing; sequencing was by immunoSEQ multiplex PCR. The sample contains roughly 400,000 clones, 92% of which appear only once. The specimen comprised peripheral blood, sampled in a trial of Ad26.COV2.S vaccine versus placebo. The receptor set was obtained from a person between 18 and 59 years old who received the Ad26.COV2.S COVID-19 vaccine or a placebo.

This clone showed up just once. J is TRBJ1-6 and V is TRBV9; D not certain. The V end lost 0 bases, the J end lost 3 bases, and 10 bases lay between the germline ends. CDR1 and CDR2 from the germline V gene are SGDLS and YYNGEE. This CDR3 has 16 residues. In DNA, the CDR3 is TGTGCCAGCAGCGTAGATGGTCAGCTCTATAATTCACCCCTCCACTTT. This codes for CASSVDGQLYNSPLHF.

This chain joins TRBV3-1 (or the pseudogene TRBV3-2) and TRBJ1-2; TRBD1 aligns across 9 bases. CDR1 and CDR2 from the germline V gene are LGHDT and YNNKEL (reference sequence). The CDR3 is made up of 17 amino acids. V lost 0 bases, J lost 4 bases, and 9 bases stayed unmatched. The CDR3 sequence: CASSQDAWTGASYGYTF. The CDR3 DNA reads as TGTGCCAGCAGCCAAGATGCCTGGACAGGGGCATCCTATGGCTACACCTTC.

This rearrangement joins TRBV6-2 or TRBV6-3 to TRBJ2-7; no clear D. The length of the CDR3 is 15 residues. V lost 2 bases and J lost 1, with 12 bases in between. The germline V gene has CDR1 MNHEY and CDR2 SVGEGT. The CDR3 nucleotides read TGTGCCAGCAGTTACCATATATCAGGATCCTACGAGCAGTACTTC. It is translated as CASSYHISGSYEQYF.

The chain has TRBV13 and TRBJ2-2; 9 nucleotides agree with TRBD1. Germline-derived CDR1 and CDR2 are PRHDT and FYEKMQ (reference sequence). The CDR3 spans 18 residues. V lost 5 bases and J lost 1; bases outside the gene matches: 11. CDR3 DNA: TGTGCCAGCAGCCGGAGGCACAGGGGGCGGCTGAACACCGGGGAGCTGTTTTTT. Protein product: CASSRRHRGRLNTGELFF. Drawing the rest from reference TRBV13 and TRBJ2-2, the complete variable domain is AAGVIQSPRHLIKEKRETATLKCYPIPRHDTVYWYQQGPGQDPQFLISFYEKMQSDKGSIPDRFSAQQFSDYHSELNMSSLELGDSALYFCASSRRHRGRLNTGELFFGEGSRLTVL.

The V gene is TRBV10-1, the J gene TRBJ2-5, with D possibly TRBD2 on 7 matching bases. Germline-derived CDR1 and CDR2 are WNHNN and SYGVQD (reference sequence). CDR3 length equals 16 residues. With 2 bases removed from V and 2 bases from J, the gap between germline ends came to 15 bases. CDR3 sequence (DNA): TGCGCCAGCAGTGAGGGGGTGGGGGGGACACAAGAGACCCAGTACTTC. This codes for CASSEGVGGTQETQYF.

The chain couples TRBV28 to TRBJ1-5, with D maybe TRBD1 (6 bases). Germline values: CDR1 MDHEN, CDR2 SYDVKM. This CDR3 is built from 13 residues. The V and J ends lost 7 bases and 3 bases respectively, with 10 bases between them. The DNA of the CDR3 is TGTGCCAGCATTGGACAGCTCAATCAGCCCCAGCATTTT. Encoded protein: CASIGQLNQPQHF.

V and J are TRBV4-3 and TRBJ2-2, with 10 bases that match TRBD1. The CDR3 spans 14 residues. Germline values: CDR1 LGHNA, CDR2 YSLEER. V lost 4 bases and J lost 6; bases outside the gene matches: 2. This CDR3 reads CASSRGQGPGELFF. The CDR3 bases are TGCGCCAGCAGCCGGGGACAGGGGCCCGGGGAGCTGTTTTTT.

The rearrangement uses TRBV18 and TRBJ1-4; a possible D gene is TRBD1 (5 bases). Trimming took 2 bases from V and 6 from J, leaving 7 bases between them. The germline CDR1 and CDR2 sequences are KGHSH and LQKENI. The length of the CDR3 is 13 residues. The CDR3, as DNA: TGTGCCAGCTCACCAGTCAGGGATGAAAAACTGTTTTTT. Amino acid sequence: CASSPVRDEKLFF.

The V call is TRBV6-5, the J call TRBJ2-7, with 8 bases lining up with TRBD2. V was clipped by 0 bases and J by 7 bases; unmatched bases: 2. From germline, CDR1 is MNHEY and CDR2 SVGAGI. The CDR3 runs 13 residues. The CDR3 loop reads CASSYSIAGEQYF. DNA for the CDR3: TGTGCCAGCAGTTACTCGATAGCGGGGGAGCAGTACTTC.

The chain carries TRBV13 and TRBJ2-1, with D possibly matching TRBD1 (5 bases). With 1 base removed from V and 0 bases from J, the gap between germline ends came to 16 bases. Germline lookup yields CDR1 PRHDT and CDR2 FYEKMQ (reference sequence). The CDR3 covers 18 residues. CDR3 sequence: CASSLVRMRQGSYNEQFF. CDR3 nucleotide sequence: TGTGCCAGCAGCTTAGTCCGGATGAGGCAGGGCTCCTACAATGAGCAGTTCTTC.

The chain joins TRBV10-3 to TRBJ1-2; D is unresolved. The CDR3 consists of 12 residues. From germline, CDR1 is ENHRY and CDR2 SYGVKD. Trimming shortened V by 4 bases and J by 1 base, and 4 bases separated the two germline ends. The CDR3: CAISVGNYGYTF. The CDR3 DNA reads TGTGCCATCAGTGTCGGTAACTATGGCTACACCTTC.

The chain has TRBV29-1 and TRBJ1-3; possible D gene TRBD1, 6 bases. CDR1 and CDR2 (germline): SQVTM, ANQGSEA. V was clipped by 5 bases and J by 4 bases, with 12 bases between them. The CDR3 has 13 residues. As DNA, the CDR3 is TGCAGCGTTAAGGGGGTGACGGGAAACACCATATATTTT. Its translation: CSVKGVTGNTIYF.

This chain connects TRBV28 to TRBJ2-7, with D maybe TRBD1 (5 bases). V was clipped by 10 bases and J by 0 bases, with 7 bases between them. The V gene's germline CDR1 is MDHEN and CDR2 SYDVKM. This CDR3 region has 11 residues. The CDR3 DNA reads TGTGCCACCGACAGCTCCTACGAGCAGTACTTC. Protein sequence: CATDSSYEQYF. Variable domain in full (rest from reference TRBV28 and TRBJ2-7): DVKVTQSSRYLVKRTGEKVFLECVQDMDHENMFWYRQDPGLGLRLIYFSYDVKMKEKGDIPEGYSVSREKKERFSLILESASTNQTSMYLCATDSSYEQYFGPGTRLTVT.

A remark on this clone: This specimen includes other DNA sequences encoding the same CDR3. This chain uses TRBV6-5 with TRBJ2-7, with 7 positions matching TRBD1. This CDR3 region has 15 residues. V lost 0 bases, J lost 4 bases, and 6 bases stayed unmatched. Per germline, CDR1 MNHEY and CDR2 SVGAGI. The chain's CDR3 is CASSYSSRGRYEQYF. CDR3 bases: TGTGCCAGCAGTTACTCGAGTAGGGGGCGGTACGAGCAGTACTTC.

This chain connects TRBV19 to TRBJ2-7; D possibly corresponds to TRBD1 (6 bases). The CDR3 is made up of 15 amino acids. Germline loops: CDR1 LNHDA, CDR2 SQIVND (reference sequence). Trimming stripped 2 bases from V and 3 bases from J, with 14 bases between. The DNA for the CDR3 is TGTGCCAGTAGTATACTACAGGGATCTGGCTACGAGCAGTACTTC. It is translated as CASSILQGSGYEQYF.

In the case of this clone: The junction and the germline gene differ at one end; a read error may be behind it. V gene TRBV2 combines with J gene TRBJ1-4; TRBD1 matches 8 bases. This CDR3 has 15 residues. Germline values: CDR1 SNHLY, CDR2 FYNNEI. The DNA for the CDR3 is TGTGCCAGCAGCGAAGGTCGGACAGGGTCTGAAAAACTGTTTTTT. Protein product: CASSEGRTGSEKLFF.

V gene TRBV24-1 combines with J gene TRBJ1-1; TRBD1 aligns across 10 bases. The V and J ends lost 0 bases and 1 base, in that order; junction bases with no gene match: 4. From germline, CDR1 is KGHDR and CDR2 SFDVKD. The CDR3 length is 17 residues. CDR3 amino acids: CATSDLDRGQGNTEAFF. The DNA of the CDR3 is TGTGCCACCAGTGATTTGGACAGGGGGCAGGGGAACACTGAAGCTTTCTTT.